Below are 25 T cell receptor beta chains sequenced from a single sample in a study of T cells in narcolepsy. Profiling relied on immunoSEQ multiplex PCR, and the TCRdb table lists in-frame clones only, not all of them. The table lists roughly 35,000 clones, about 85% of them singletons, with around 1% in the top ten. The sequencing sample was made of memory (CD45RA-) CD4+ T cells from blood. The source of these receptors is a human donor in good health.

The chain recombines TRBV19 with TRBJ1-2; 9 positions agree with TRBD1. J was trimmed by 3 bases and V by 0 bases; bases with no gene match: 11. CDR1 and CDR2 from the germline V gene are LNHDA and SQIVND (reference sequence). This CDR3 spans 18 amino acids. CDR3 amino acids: CASSIDPGQGRFDYGYTF. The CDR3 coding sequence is TGTGCCAGTAGTATAGATCCCGGACAGGGGCGCTTTGACTATGGCTACACCTTC.

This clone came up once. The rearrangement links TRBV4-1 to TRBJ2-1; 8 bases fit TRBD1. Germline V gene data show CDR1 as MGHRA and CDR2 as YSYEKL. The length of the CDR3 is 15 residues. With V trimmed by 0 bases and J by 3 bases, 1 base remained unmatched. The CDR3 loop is CASSQDGQGYNEQFF. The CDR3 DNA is TGCGCCAGCAGCCAAGATGGACAGGGCTACAATGAGCAGTTCTTC.

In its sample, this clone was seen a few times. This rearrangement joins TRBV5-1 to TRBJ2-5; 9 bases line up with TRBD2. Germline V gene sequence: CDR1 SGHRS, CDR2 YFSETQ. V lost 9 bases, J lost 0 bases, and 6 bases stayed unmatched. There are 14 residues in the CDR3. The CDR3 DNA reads TGCGCCACCAGGGGCGGGAGGGACCAAGAGACCCAGTACTTC. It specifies CATRGGRDQETQYF.

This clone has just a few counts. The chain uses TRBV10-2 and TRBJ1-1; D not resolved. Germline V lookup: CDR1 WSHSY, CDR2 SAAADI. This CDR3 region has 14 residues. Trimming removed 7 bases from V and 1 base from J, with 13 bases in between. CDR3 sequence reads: CASIPRLENTEAFF. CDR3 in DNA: TGCGCCAGCATCCCGAGGTTGGAGAACACTGAAGCTTTCTTT.

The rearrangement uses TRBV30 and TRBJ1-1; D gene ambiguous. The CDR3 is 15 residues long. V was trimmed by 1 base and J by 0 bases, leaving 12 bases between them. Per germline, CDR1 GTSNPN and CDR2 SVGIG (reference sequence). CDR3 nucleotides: TGTGCCTGGAGTGCGGGGAGCCCCATGAACACTGAAGCTTTCTTT. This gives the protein CAWSAGSPMNTEAFF.

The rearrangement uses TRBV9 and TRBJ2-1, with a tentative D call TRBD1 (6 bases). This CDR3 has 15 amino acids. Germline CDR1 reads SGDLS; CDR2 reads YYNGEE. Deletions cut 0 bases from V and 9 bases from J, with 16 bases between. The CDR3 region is CASSVEGVRSGEQFF. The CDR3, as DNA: TGTGCCAGCAGCGTAGAGGGGGTCAGGTCAGGTGAGCAGTTCTTC. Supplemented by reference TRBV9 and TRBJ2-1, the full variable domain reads DSGVTQTPKHLITATGQRVTLRCSPRSGDLSVYWYQQSLDQGLQFLIQYYNGEERAKGNILERFSAQQFPDLHSELNLSSLELGDSALYFCASSVEGVRSGEQFFGPGTRLTVL.

CDR3 sequence (DNA): TGTGCCATCAGCAACAGGCTGATCTACGAGCAGTACTTC. It translates to CAISNRLIYEQYF. V is TRBV10-3 and J is TRBJ2-5; D is possibly TRBD1 (5 bases). The DNA matches TRBJ2-7 better at its end, which makes the J call doubtful. This CDR3 contains 13 residues. CDR1 ENHRY and CDR2 SYGVKD come from the germline V gene.

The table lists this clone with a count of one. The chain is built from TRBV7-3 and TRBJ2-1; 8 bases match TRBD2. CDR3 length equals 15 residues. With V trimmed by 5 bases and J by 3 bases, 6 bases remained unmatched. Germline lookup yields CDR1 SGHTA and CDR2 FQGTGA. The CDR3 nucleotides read TGTGCCAGCAGCCTAATAGCGGGGTTCTACAATGAGCAGTTCTTC. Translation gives CASSLIAGFYNEQFF.

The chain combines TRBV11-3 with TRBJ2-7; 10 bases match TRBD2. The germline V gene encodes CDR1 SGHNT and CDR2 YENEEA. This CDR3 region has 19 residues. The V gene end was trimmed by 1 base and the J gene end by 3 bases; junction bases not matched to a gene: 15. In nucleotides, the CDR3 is TGTGCCAGCAGCTTAGTCGTGAAAGCGGGAGGGCCTGAGCGCTACGAGCAGTACTTC. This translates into CASSLVVKAGGPERYEQYF.

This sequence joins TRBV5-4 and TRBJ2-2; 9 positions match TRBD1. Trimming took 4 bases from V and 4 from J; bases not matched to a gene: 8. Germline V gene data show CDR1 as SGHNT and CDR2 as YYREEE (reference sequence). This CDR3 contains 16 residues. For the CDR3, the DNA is TGTGCCAGCAGCCCCTACAGGGGGCAGATCACCGGGGAGCTGTTTTTT. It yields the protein CASSPYRGQITGELFF.

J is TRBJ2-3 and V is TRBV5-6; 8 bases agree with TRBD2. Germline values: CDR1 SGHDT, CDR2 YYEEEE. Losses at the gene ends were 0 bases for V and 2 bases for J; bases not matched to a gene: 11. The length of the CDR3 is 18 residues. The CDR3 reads CASSLGWTSGGPTDTQYF. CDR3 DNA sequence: TGTGCCAGCAGCTTGGGTTGGACGAGCGGGGGACCCACAGATACGCAGTATTTT.

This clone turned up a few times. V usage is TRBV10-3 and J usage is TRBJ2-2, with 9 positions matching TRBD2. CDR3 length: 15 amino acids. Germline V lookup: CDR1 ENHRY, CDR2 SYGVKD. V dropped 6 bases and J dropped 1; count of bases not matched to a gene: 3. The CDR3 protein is CAIRDSGRNTGELFF. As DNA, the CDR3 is TGTGCCATCAGGGATAGCGGGAGGAACACCGGGGAGCTGTTTTTT.

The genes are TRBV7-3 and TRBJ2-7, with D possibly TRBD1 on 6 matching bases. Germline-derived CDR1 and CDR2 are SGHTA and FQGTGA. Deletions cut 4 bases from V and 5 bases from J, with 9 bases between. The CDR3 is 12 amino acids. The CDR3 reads CASSSSGDEQYF. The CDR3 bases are TGTGCCAGCAGCTCCTCAGGGGACGAGCAGTACTTC.

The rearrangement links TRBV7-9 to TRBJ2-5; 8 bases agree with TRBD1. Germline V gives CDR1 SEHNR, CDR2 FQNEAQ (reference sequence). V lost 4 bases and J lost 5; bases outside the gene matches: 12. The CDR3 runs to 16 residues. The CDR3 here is CASSSPSGGARETQYF. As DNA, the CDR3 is TGTGCCAGCAGCTCCCCGTCAGGGGGCGCGCGGGAGACCCAGTACTTC.

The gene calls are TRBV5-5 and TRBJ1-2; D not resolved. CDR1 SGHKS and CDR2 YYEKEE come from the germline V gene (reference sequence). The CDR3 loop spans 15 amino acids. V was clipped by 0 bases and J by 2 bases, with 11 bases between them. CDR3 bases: TGTGCCAGCAGCTTGGAATTTGCAGCGAACTATGGCTACACCTTC. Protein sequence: CASSLEFAANYGYTF.

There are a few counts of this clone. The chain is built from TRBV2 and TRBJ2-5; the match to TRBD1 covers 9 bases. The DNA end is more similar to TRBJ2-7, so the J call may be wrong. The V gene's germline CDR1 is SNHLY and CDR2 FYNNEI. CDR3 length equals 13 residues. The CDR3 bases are TGTGCCAGCAGTAGGACAGGGGTGGGCGAGCAGTACTTC. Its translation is CASSRTGVGEQYF.

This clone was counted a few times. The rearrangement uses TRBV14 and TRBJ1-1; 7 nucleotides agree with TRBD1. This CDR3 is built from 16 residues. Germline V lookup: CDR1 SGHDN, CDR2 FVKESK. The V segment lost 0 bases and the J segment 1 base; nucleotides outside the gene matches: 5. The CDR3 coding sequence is TGTGCCAGCAGCCAAGAAGGGGGCAGGGAGAACACTGAAGCTTTCTTT. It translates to CASSQEGGRENTEAFF. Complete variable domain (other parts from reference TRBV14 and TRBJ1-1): EAGVTQFPSHSVIEKGQTVTLRCDPISGHDNLYWYRRVMGKEIKFLLHFVKESKQDESGMPNNRFLAERTGGTYSTLKVQPAELEDSGVYFCASSQEGGRENTEAFFGQGTRLTVV.

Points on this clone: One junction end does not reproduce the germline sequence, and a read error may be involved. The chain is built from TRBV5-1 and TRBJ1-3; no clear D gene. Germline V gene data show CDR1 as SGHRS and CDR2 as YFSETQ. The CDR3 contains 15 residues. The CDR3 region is CASSLVVSSGNTIYF. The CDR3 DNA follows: TGTGCCAGCAGCTTGGTGGTCAGTTCTGGAAACACCATATATTTT.

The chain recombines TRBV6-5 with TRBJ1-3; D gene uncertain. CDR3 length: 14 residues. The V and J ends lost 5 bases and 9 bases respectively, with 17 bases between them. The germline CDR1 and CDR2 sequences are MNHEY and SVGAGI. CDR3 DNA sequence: TGTGCCAGCAGTACGACCGCGGATTTAACCACCATATATTTT. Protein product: CASSTTADLTTIYF.

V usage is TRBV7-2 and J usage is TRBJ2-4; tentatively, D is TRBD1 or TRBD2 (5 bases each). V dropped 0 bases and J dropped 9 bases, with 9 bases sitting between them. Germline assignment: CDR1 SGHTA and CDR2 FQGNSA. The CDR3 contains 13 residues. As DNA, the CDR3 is TGTGCCAGCAGCTTAGCTAGGGACGGCATTCAGTACTTC. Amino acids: CASSLARDGIQYF.

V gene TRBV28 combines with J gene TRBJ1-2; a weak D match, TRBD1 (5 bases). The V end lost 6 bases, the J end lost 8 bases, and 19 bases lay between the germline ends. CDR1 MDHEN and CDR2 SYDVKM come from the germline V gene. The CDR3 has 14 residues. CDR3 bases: TGTGCCAGCAGCCGGACCGGGGCGTCTGGGGGCTACACCTTC. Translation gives CASSRTGASGGYTF.

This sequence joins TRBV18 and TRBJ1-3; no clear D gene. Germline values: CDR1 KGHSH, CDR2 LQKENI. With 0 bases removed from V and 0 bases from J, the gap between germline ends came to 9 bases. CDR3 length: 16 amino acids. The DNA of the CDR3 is TGTGCCAGCTCACCACCGTCGACGAACTCTGGAAACACCATATATTTT. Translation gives CASSPPSTNSGNTIYF.

This CDR3 reads CASGPGQPNTEAFF. The CDR3 nucleotides are TGTGCTAGTGGCCCGGGACAGCCGAACACTGAAGCTTTCTTT. V and J are TRBV12-5 and TRBJ1-1; 7 bases are a match to TRBD1. Per germline, CDR1 LGHNT and CDR2 FRNRAP. V dropped 6 bases and J dropped 1; count of bases not matched to a gene: 5. The CDR3 extends over 14 amino acids.

Written as DNA, the CDR3 is TGTGCCAGCAGCGACACGGACAGGGGCATCCTGGGGGGGGCCAACGTCCTGACTTTC. Translation: CASSDTDRGILGGANVLTF. The chain uses TRBV5-6 and TRBJ2-6, with 9 positions matching TRBD1. The V and J ends lost 4 bases and 4 bases, in that order; junction bases with no gene match: 15. The CDR3 consists of 19 residues. Germline V CDR1 and CDR2: SGHDT, YYEEEE.

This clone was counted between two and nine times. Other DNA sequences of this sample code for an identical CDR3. The CDR3 DNA reads as TGCGCCAGCAGCTTGGGGGGGTCCCAAGAGACCCAGTACTTC. The encoded protein is CASSLGGSQETQYF. The J gene is TRBJ2-5, the V gene TRBV5-1; possibly TRBD1 or TRBD2 for D (5 bases each). From germline, CDR1 is SGHRS and CDR2 YFSETQ. V lost 0 bases and J 1 base, leaving 7 bases between the germline ends. The CDR3 sequence is 14 residues long.